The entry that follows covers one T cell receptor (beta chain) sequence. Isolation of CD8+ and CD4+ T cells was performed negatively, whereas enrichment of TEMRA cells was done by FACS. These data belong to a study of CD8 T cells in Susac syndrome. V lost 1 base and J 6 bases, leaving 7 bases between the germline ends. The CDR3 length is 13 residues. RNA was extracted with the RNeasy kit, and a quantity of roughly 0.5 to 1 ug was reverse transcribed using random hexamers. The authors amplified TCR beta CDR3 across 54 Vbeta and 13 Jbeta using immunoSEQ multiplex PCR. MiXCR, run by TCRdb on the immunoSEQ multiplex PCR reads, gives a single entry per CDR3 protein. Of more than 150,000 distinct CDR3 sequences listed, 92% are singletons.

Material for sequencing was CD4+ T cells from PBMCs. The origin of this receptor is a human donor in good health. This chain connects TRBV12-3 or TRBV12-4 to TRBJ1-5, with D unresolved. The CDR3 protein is CASSLGHRQPQHF. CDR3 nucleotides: TGTGCCAGCAGTTTAGGGCACCGTCAGCCCCAGCATTTT.